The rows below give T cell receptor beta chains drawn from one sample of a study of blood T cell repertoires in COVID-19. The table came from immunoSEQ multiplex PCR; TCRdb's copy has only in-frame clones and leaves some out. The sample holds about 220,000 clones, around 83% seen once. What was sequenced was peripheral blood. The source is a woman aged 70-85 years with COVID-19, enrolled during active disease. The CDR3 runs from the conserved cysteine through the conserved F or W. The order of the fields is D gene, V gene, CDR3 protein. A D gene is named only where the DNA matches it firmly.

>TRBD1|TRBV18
CASSPGTGSETQYF
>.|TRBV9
CASSIDSAGANVLTF
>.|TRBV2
CASKTSPPPQFF
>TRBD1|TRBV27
CASSATGGPLGYTF
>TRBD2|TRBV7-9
CASSPLTSGRRNEQFF
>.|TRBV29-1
CSVHPTGDIQYF
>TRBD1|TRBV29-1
CSVVEGQGYGYTF
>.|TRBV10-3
CAISESGTGSSGNTIYF
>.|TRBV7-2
CASSFDSSYEQYF
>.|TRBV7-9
CASSLLGATYNSPLHF
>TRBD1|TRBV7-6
CASSNRQGRADTQYF
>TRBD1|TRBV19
CATMDRASYEQYF
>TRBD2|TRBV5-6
CASSPPTGTSGRVTGELFF
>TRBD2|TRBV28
CASRISGRAYEQYF
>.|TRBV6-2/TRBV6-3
CASSSTRTIQFF
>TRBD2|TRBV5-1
CASSAQREGRAKNIQYF
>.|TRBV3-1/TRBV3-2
CASSPQGHYEQYF
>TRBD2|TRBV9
CASSSSTSGSTDTQYF
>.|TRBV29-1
CSVEGDSSSGANVLTF
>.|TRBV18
CASSPPTLQETQYF
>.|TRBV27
CASSARTNALFTSYEQYF
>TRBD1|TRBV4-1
CASSQGVTGGRYGYTF
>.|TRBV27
CASSFLRLGVSSYEQYF
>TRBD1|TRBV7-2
CASSLGGRGGQGLSPLHF
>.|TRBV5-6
CASSFRTRSADTQYF
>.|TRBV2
CATQGGLAKNIQYF
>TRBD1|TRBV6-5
CASRLDRGTYEQYF
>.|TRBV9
CASSLLMGLSYNEQFF
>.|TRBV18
CASSPVHYYEQYF
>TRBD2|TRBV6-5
CASSSTGLAGYNEQFF
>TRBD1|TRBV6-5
CASSRGTLPPGYTF
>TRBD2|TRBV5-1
CASFPGLAGVNEQFF
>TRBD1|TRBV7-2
CASNLDRGTEAFF
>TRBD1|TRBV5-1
CASSPHTGAGANVLTF
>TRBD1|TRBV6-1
CASSEDGTVYGYTF